Listed here are 16 T cell receptor beta chains from one sample, sequenced in a study of T cell repertoires and HLA-DP antigens. Only in-frame clones appear in the TCRdb table, and some are missing; sequencing was by immunoSEQ multiplex PCR. The sample includes roughly 70,000 clones, around four fifths seen only once; the top ten take about 1.6%. These receptors' targets are unknown. Specimen: CD4+ T cells from PBMCs. These receptors all come from a man aged 55 to 69 in good health and CMV-seronegative.

The chain combines TRBV10-3 with TRBJ2-5, with D possibly being TRBD2 (6 bases). V shed 2 bases and J shed 5 bases, with 12 bases lying between them. The CDR3 length is 14 residues. CDR1 ENHRY and CDR2 SYGVKD come from the germline V gene. The chain's CDR3 is CAISESRGRETQYF. The CDR3 DNA follows: TGTGCCATCAGTGAGAGTAGAGGGAGGGAGACCCAGTACTTC.

The V and J genes are TRBV19 and TRBJ1-2, with 9 bases matching TRBD1. This CDR3 region has 14 residues. V lost 6 bases to trimming and J lost 6 bases; unmatched junction nucleotides: 8. Germline V CDR1 and CDR2: LNHDA, SQIVND (reference sequence). The CDR3 region is CASRSRGTGNGYTF. CDR3 bases: TGTGCCAGTAGGTCGAGAGGGACAGGGAATGGCTACACCTTC.

The chain is built from TRBV6-1 and TRBJ1-5, with 9 bases fitting TRBD1. Germline V CDR1 and CDR2: MNHNS, SASEGT. This CDR3 has 14 amino acids. After removal of 7 bases from V and 7 bases from J, the junction contained 8 bases not matched to a gene. CDR3 region: CASNPGTGNQPQHF. CDR3 DNA: TGTGCCAGCAACCCCGGGACAGGGAACCAGCCCCAGCATTTT.

The rearrangement joins TRBV10-3 to TRBJ2-3; D is unresolved. The germline CDR1 and CDR2 sequences are ENHRY and SYGVKD. This CDR3 comprises 11 residues. V lost 8 bases, J lost 1 base, and 4 bases lay in between. The CDR3 nucleotides read TGTGCCATCGGGGGCACAGATACGCAGTATTTT. Its protein is CAIGGTDTQYF.

This chain uses TRBV29-1 with TRBJ2-5, with D possibly being TRBD1 (7 bases). Germline-derived CDR1 and CDR2 are SQVTM and ANQGSEA. V was shortened by 0 bases and J by 0 bases, with 17 bases between the two germline ends. The CDR3 extends over 17 amino acids. CDR3 sequence: CSVEERGGGWYQETQYF. The CDR3 DNA reads TGCAGCGTTGAAGAAAGAGGAGGGGGCTGGTACCAAGAGACCCAGTACTTC.

V is TRBV7-9 and J is TRBJ2-1; 8 nucleotides align to TRBD2. The V gene end was trimmed by 8 bases and the J gene end by 2 bases; junction bases not matched to a gene: 14. The germline V gene has CDR1 SEHNR and CDR2 FQNEAQ (reference sequence). This CDR3 has 17 amino acids. The CDR3 region has the DNA TGTGCCAGCCGCGGGTGGGAGCGGGGGCATGCCTACAATGAGCAGTTCTTC. Residues: CASRGWERGHAYNEQFF.

The chain joins TRBV5-4 to TRBJ1-2; D not resolved. Deletions cut 0 bases from V and 3 bases from J, with 3 bases between. CDR3 length equals 12 residues. CDR1 and CDR2 from the germline V gene are SGHNT and YYREEE (reference sequence). The CDR3 sequence: CASSLAYYGYTF. The CDR3 DNA reads TGTGCCAGCAGCTTGGCCTACTATGGCTACACCTTC.

The genes are TRBV6-5 and TRBJ2-7, with TRBD1 matching 7 bases. Unmatched junction bases numbered 10, after V lost 6 bases and J lost 2 bases. The V gene's germline CDR1 is MNHEY and CDR2 SVGAGI. The CDR3 runs 15 residues. The CDR3 nucleotides are TGTGCCAGCAGCCGACAGGGCCAATCTCCCTACGAGCAGTACTTC. It specifies CASSRQGQSPYEQYF.

This clone came up once. The chain recombines TRBV6-1 with TRBJ2-2; 9 bases fit TRBD1. V shed 3 bases, J shed 5 bases, and the junction held 4 bases outside the gene matches. CDR1 is MNHNS and CDR2 is SASEGT in the germline V gene. The length of the CDR3 is 15 residues. The CDR3 loop is CASSEGGQGTGELFF. In DNA form, the CDR3 reads TGTGCCAGCAGTGAGGGGGGACAGGGTACCGGGGAGCTGTTTTTT.

The chain joins TRBV21-1 to TRBJ1-2; no check of the table's D call, TRBD1, against the DNA was made. TRBV21-1 is shown as a pseudogene. The CDR3 is 14 residues long. The chain's CDR3 is CASRVVTGGCGYTF. In nucleotides, the CDR3 is TGTGCCAGCAGGGTTGTGACAGGAGGATGTGGCTACACCTTC.

The gene calls are TRBV6-1 and TRBJ1-2, with 9 bases fitting TRBD1. Looked up from germline, CDR1 is MNHNS and CDR2 is SASEGT. The CDR3 has 16 residues. V lost 4 bases to trimming and J lost 8 bases; unmatched junction nucleotides: 14. In nucleotides, the CDR3 is TGTGCCAGCAGTGGTACGCCGGGACAGGGTGCCATCGGCTACACCTTC. Its translation is CASSGTPGQGAIGYTF.

This chain uses TRBV6-5 with TRBJ2-3; 12 bases map to TRBD2. The CDR3 length is 15 residues. Germline CDR1 is MNHEY and CDR2 is SVGAGI. V lost 6 bases and J lost 13; bases outside the gene matches: 14. In DNA, the CDR3 is TGTGCCAGCAGGGGGGCTAGCGGGAGGGCCTTCTTGGAGTATTTT. This translates into CASRGASGRAFLEYF.

V is TRBV5-5 and J is TRBJ1-6; D uncertain. With 5 bases removed from V and 5 bases from J, the gap between germline ends came to 5 bases. Germline V lookup: CDR1 SGHKS, CDR2 YYEKEE (reference sequence). The CDR3 sequence is 12 residues long. The CDR3 DNA is TGTGCCAGCAGGGATAATAATTCACCCCTCCACTTT. As protein: CASRDNNSPLHF. The variable domain in full, with the rest retrieved from reference TRBV5-5 and TRBJ1-6, is DAGVTQSPTHLIKTRGQQVTLRCSPISGHKSVSWYQQVLGQGPQFIFQYYEKEERGRGNFPDRFSARQFPNYSSELNVNALLLGDSALYLCASRDNNSPLHFGNGTRLTVT.

The chain is built from TRBV7-9 and TRBJ2-3; D gene ambiguous. The V end lost 5 bases, the J end lost 0 bases, and 3 bases lay between the germline ends. In germline, CDR1 is SEHNR, CDR2 FQNEAQ (reference sequence). The CDR3 is 12 amino acids. The CDR3 nucleotides read TGTGCCAGCAGCCGGAGCACAGATACGCAGTATTTT. It encodes CASSRSTDTQYF.

This clone was seen only a few times. CDR3 sequence: CASSLERGPPQETQYF. The CDR3 nucleotides are TGTGCCAGCAGTTTAGAGCGGGGGCCTCCTCAAGAGACCCAGTACTTC. The rearrangement links TRBV28 to TRBJ2-5; 8 bases map to TRBD2. The CDR3 length is 16 residues. With 2 bases clipped from V and 2 bases from J, the junction kept 7 bases outside the gene matches. Germline values: CDR1 MDHEN, CDR2 SYDVKM. The entire variable domain, with the rest obtained from reference TRBV28 and TRBJ2-5, is as follows: DVKVTQSSRYLVKRTGEKVFLECVQDMDHENMFWYRQDPGLGLRLIYFSYDVKMKEKGDIPEGYSVSREKKERFSLILESASTNQTSMYLCASSLERGPPQETQYFGPGTRLLVL.

Concerning this clone: A read error may account for a junction end that differs from germline. The genes are TRBV2 and TRBJ2-3; D ambiguous. CDR3 size: 13 residues. Germline CDR1 and CDR2: SNHLY and FYNNEI. The CDR3 DNA reads TGTGCGAGCAAGAGGCGGTACACAGATACGCAGTATTTT. This codes for CASKRRYTDTQYF.